This TCR beta chain was sequenced in a study of T cell repertoires in ileal Crohn's disease. Study overall: Around 37% were active smokers at surgery; median disease duration was around 7.9 years. Study findings and constraints: Every patient over 26.8% clonality showed endoscopic recurrence.

Regarding this clone: Its antigen is still unknown.

Roughly 0.55 micrograms of biopsy DNA per sample underwent TCRB immunosequencing. Produced via immunoSEQ multiplex PCR; TCRdb's table is partial and in-frame only. The top ten hold around 10% of the sample, which has around 7,000 clones, 72% seen once. Looked up from germline, CDR1 is SGHAT and CDR2 is FQNNGV. The V end lost 5 bases, the J end lost 4 bases, and 17 bases lay between the germline ends. CDR3 size: 15 residues. Sample time point: neoterminal ileum biopsy at postoperative endoscopy, about 6 months after surgery. Sequenced: ileal tissue. The rearrangement uses TRBV11-2 and TRBJ1-1; possible D gene TRBD1, 5 bases. The receptor comes from an adult with Crohn's disease. CDR3 in DNA: TGTGCCAGCAGCCTTCAGGATGGGGCAGGCACTGAAGCTTTCTTT. Translation: CASSLQDGAGTEAFF.